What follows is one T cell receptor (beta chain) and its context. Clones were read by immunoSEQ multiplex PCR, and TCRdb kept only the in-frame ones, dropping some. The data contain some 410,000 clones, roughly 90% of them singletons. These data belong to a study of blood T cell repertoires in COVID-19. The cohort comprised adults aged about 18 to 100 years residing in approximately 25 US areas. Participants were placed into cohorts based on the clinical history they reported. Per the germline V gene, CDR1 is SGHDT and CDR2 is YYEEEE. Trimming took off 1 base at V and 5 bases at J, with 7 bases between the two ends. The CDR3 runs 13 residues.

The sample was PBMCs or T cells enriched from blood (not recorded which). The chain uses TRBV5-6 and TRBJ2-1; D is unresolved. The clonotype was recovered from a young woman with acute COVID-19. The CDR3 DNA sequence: TGTGCCAGCAGCTTGACCCAGAACAATGAGCAGTTCTTC. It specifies CASSLTQNNEQFF.